These T cell receptor beta chains were read from a single sample in a study of CD8+CD57+ T cells in acquired aplastic anemia. TCRdb re-analysed the reads in MiXCR, keeping a single row per CDR3 protein. Seen here are approximately 200,000 distinct CDR3 sequences, about 59% observed once, and the top ten hold around 28%. The material sequenced was sorted CD4+, CD8+, or CD8+CD57+ T cells (not recorded which) from PBMCs. The receptor set was obtained from a human donor in good health. Both conserved end residues are part of each CDR3. D genes are given only for firm matches. Size is omitted from some rows. Given values are once, few, many or a class for expanded clones.

-,TRBJ2-3,-,TRBV20-1,CSARGQARSTDTQYF,TGCAGTGCTCGGGGCCAAGCACGTAGCACAGATACGCAGTATTTT
-,TRBJ2-5,-,TRBV9,CASSLIGAGMAQYF,TGTGCCAGCAGCTTAATCGGCGCCGGTATGGCCCAGTACTTC
-,TRBJ2-4,-,TRBV19,CASNLRQSLAKNIQYF,TGTGCCAGTAACCTACGACAGTCTTTAGCCAAAAACATTCAGTACTTC
-,TRBJ2-5,few,TRBV20-1,CSAVDPNREGRETQYF,TGCAGTGCTGTGGACCCAAACAGGGAGGGCCGAGAGACCCAGTACTTC
TRBD1,TRBJ2-7,once,TRBV2,CASSERQGEVEQYF,TGTGCCAGCAGTGAACGACAGGGAGAAGTCGAGCAGTACTTC
-,TRBJ1-5,-,TRBV7-8,CASSPNSNQPQHF,TGTGCCAGCAGCCCCAATAGCAATCAGCCCCAGCATTTT
-,TRBJ2-7,-,TRBV20-1,CSAPGGGGTGSLAGATYEQYF,TGCAGTGCCCCTGGGGGGGGGGGGACAGGGTCCCTAGCGGGAGCCACCTACGAGCAGTACTTC
TRBD1,TRBJ1-4,-,TRBV15,CATRGGQVGEKLFF,TGTGCCACCAGAGGGGGCCAAGTAGGCGAAAAGCTGTTTTTT
-,TRBJ1-5,-,TRBV7-2,CASSTGGSSNQPQHF,TGTGCCAGCAGCACCGGCGGATCTAGCAATCAGCCTCAGCATTTT
TRBD1,TRBJ2-7,few,TRBV5-4,CASSTARTGDYEQYF,TGTGCCAGCAGCACCGCGCGGACAGGGGACTACGAGCAGTACTTC
TRBD1,TRBJ2-2,-,TRBV24-1,CATSDTGLTGTNTGELFF,TGTGCCACCAGTGATACTGGGTTGACAGGGACGAACACCGGGGAGCTGTTTTTT
-,TRBJ1-5,-,TRBV20-1,CSAISQSGQPQHF,TGCAGTGCTATTAGCCAGTCGGGTCAGCCCCAGCATTTT
TRBD2,TRBJ2-7,few,TRBV20-1,CSARDIREGYEQYF,TGCAGTGCTAGAGATATCCGGGAGGGTTACGAGCAGTACTTC
-,TRBJ2-7,-,TRBV5-5,CASSLLSGTGPYEQYF,TGTGCCAGCAGCTTGCTATCGGGAACGGGGCCGTACGAGCAGTACTTC
TRBD1,TRBJ2-2,-,TRBV25-1,CASTRTGNTGELFF,TGTGCCAGCACTAGGACAGGGAACACCGGGGAGCTATTTTTT
TRBD2,TRBJ2-3,-,TRBV7-6,CASSFASGATDTQYF,TGTGCCAGCAGCTTCGCTAGCGGGGCCACAGATACGCAGTATTTT
-,TRBJ2-7,few,TRBV20-1,CSATVRVGEQYF,TGCAGTGCCACCGTGCGGGTCGGGGAGCAGTACTTC